This T cell receptor (beta chain) emerged from a study of cytomegalovirus exposure and HLA in healthy donors. V shed 6 bases and J 3 bases; nucleotides not matched to a gene: 5. In germline, CDR1 is MNHNS, CDR2 SASEGT. The CDR3 is 15 residues long. The PCR used 60 Vbeta and 13 Jbeta primers. The repertoire was sequenced with immunoSEQ multiplex PCR; TCRdb's copy has only in-frame clones and lacks some. The sample shows 150,000 to 200,000 clones, under 70% of them seen only once. In its sample, this clone was seen a few times. Sequenced input: PBMCs. The TCR sequence derives from a man in his thirties or forties in good health and CMV-seropositive. V and J are TRBV6-1 and TRBJ2-2; 9 nucleotides agree with TRBD1. The CDR3 loop is CASRRRTGDTGELFF. CDR3 DNA: TGTGCCAGCAGGCGACGGACAGGGGACACCGGGGAGCTGTTTTTT.